This record concerns one T cell receptor (beta chain) sequence. The entry originates in a study of blood T cell repertoires in COVID-19. Turning to the study itself: Samples representing acute and convalescent COVID-19 were sourced from the United States, Italy and Spain. T cells, B-cell-depleted T cells, or PBMCs provided the cDNA or gDNA that served as material.

The CDR3 totals 15 residues. The V gene lost 6 bases and the J gene lost 7 bases, with 22 bases spanning the gap. The germline V gene encodes CDR1 MNHEY and CDR2 SVGEGT. Authors' methods: It was from reference gene primer amplification that nucleated cell counts were estimated. Produced via immunoSEQ multiplex PCR; TCRdb's table is partial and in-frame only. V, J and clone size are taken as reported in that table, and D and trimming were inferred from the DNA itself. The repertoire holds some 96,000 clones, with 70% to 90% as singletons. This TCR was recovered from a human donor in a cohort sampled during active COVID-19. The specimen was peripheral blood. The chain has TRBV6-2 or TRBV6-3 and TRBJ2-7; D is possibly TRBD2 (5 bases). CDR3 nucleotides: TGTGCCAGCAGCTCCCCGGGCCTTGCGAAGCGGGAGCAGTACTTC. Translated, it gives CASSSPGLAKREQYF.